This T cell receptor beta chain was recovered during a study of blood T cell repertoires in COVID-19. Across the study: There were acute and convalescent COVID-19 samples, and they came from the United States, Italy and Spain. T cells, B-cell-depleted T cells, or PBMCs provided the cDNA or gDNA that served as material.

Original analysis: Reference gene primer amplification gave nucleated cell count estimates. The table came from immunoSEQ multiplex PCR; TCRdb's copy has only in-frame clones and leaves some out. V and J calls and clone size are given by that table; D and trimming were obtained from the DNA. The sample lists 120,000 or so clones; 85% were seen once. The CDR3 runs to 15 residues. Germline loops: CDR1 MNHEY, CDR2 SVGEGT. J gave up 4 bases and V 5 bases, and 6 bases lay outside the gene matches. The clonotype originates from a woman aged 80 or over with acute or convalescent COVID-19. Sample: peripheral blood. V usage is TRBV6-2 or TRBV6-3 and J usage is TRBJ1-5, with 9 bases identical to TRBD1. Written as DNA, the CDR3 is TGTGCCAGCAGTACCCCCGGGACAGGGAATCAGCCCCAGCATTTT. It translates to CASSTPGTGNQPQHF.